The 9 T cell receptor beta chains below come from one sample, sequenced in a study of CD8+ T cells in alopecia areata. Stated treatment: oral pan-JAK inhibitor, 5-10 mg twice daily. Extracted from the samples, RNA was reverse transcribed into cDNA to serve as the sequencing template. Data came from immunoSEQ multiplex PCR; TCRdb stores just in-frame clones and leaves some out. Here the sample spans 200,000 or so clones, roughly 64% being singletons. The specimen was CD4+ T cells sorted from blood, collected at week 24, from a patient treated with tofacitinib. All receptors come from a human donor with alopecia areata.

This clone was observed a few times. V and J are TRBV29-1 and TRBJ2-7; D is possibly TRBD2 (5 bases). Trimming shortened V by 4 bases and J by 0 bases, and 13 bases separated the two germline ends. The V gene's germline CDR1 is SQVTM and CDR2 ANQGSEA. This CDR3 comprises 14 residues. CDR3 DNA: TGCAGCGTTGGCCGCACGGGGTTCTCCTACGAGCAGTACTTC. Residues: CSVGRTGFSYEQYF.

The rearrangement links TRBV7-2 to TRBJ1-4; unclear D gene. CDR1 is SGHTA and CDR2 is FQGNSA in the germline V gene. CDR3 length: 14 amino acids. Trimming pared 2 bases from V and 0 bases from J, leaving 4 bases between. The CDR3 sequence is CASSLIPTNEKLFF. CDR3 DNA sequence: TGTGCCAGCAGCTTAATCCCAACTAATGAAAAACTGTTTTTT.

A few counts support this clone. The chain employs TRBV19 and TRBJ2-1, with D uncertain. V was clipped by 6 bases and J by 10 bases, with 16 bases between them. Germline V gene data show CDR1 as LNHDA and CDR2 as SQIVND (reference sequence). This CDR3 is built from 13 residues. The CDR3 region has the DNA TGTGCCAGTAGCCCCGGCCAAAGGGTAGAGCAGTTCTTC. Translating gives CASSPGQRVEQFF. Drawing the rest from reference TRBV19 and TRBJ2-1, the complete variable domain is DGGITQSPKYLFRKEGQNVTLSCEQNLNHDAMYWYRQDPGQGLRLIYYSQIVNDFQKGDIAEGYSVSREKKESFPLTVTSAQKNPTAFYLCASSPGQRVEQFFGPGTRLTVL.

The rearrangement uses TRBV7-2 and TRBJ2-3; D not resolved. This CDR3 contains 13 residues. V lost 3 bases, J lost 0 bases, and 4 bases lay in between. Per germline, CDR1 SGHTA and CDR2 FQGNSA. CDR3 protein: CASSFASTDTQYF. CDR3 bases: TGTGCCAGCAGCTTTGCTAGCACAGATACGCAGTATTTT. Variable domain in full (rest from reference TRBV7-2 and TRBJ2-3): GAGVSQSPSNKVTEKGKDVELRCDPISGHTALYWYRQSLGQGLEFLIYFQGNSAPDKSGLPSDRFSAERTGGSVSTLTIQRTQQEDSAVYLCASSFASTDTQYFGPGTRLTVL.

This clone was counted a single time. The chain links TRBV7-9 to TRBJ1-2; 9 nucleotides line up with TRBD1. CDR1 is SEHNR, CDR2 FQNEAQ, per germline (reference sequence). V lost 5 bases to trimming and J lost 2 bases; unmatched junction nucleotides: 6. This CDR3 comprises 15 residues. CDR3 region: CASSEWTGENYGYTF. The CDR3 bases are TGTGCCAGCAGCGAATGGACAGGGGAAAACTATGGCTACACCTTC.

V is TRBV5-1 and J is TRBJ1-1; the D gene is possibly TRBD1 (6 bases). CDR3 length equals 14 residues. Germline values: CDR1 SGHRS, CDR2 YFSETQ. Trimming left V 2 bases short and J 1 base short, with 9 bases between. The CDR3 coding sequence is TGCGCCAGCAGCTTACTACAGGGGAACACTGAAGCTTTCTTT. It codes for CASSLLQGNTEAFF. Based on the CDR3 plus reference TRBV5-1 and TRBJ1-1, the full variable domain is KAGVTQTPRYLIKTRGQQVTLSCSPISGHRSVSWYQQTPGQGLQFLFEYFSETQRNKGNFPGRFSGRQFSNSRSEMNVSTLELGDSALYLCASSLLQGNTEAFFGQGTRLTVV.

This clone was detected many times. The V gene is TRBV4-3, the J gene TRBJ2-5; 10 bases are a match to TRBD2. CDR3 length equals 14 residues. J gave up 12 bases and V 1 base, and 8 bases lay outside the gene matches. Germline assignment: CDR1 LGHNA and CDR2 YSLEER. DNA for the CDR3: TGCGCCAGCAGCCAAGTTAATAGCGGGGGGCAAAAGTACTTC. Translating it yields CASSQVNSGGQKYF.

Here the CDR3 DNA reads TGTGCCACCAGCATAGACAGGGGCTATGGCTACACCTTC. It is translated as CATSIDRGYGYTF. The chain uses TRBV15 and TRBJ1-2; 8 bases are shared with TRBD1. V shed 4 bases and J 4 bases; nucleotides not matched to a gene: 2. This CDR3 is 13 amino acids long. CDR1 is LNHNV and CDR2 is YYDKDF in the germline V gene (reference sequence).

This clone was observed a few times. V gene TRBV19 combines with J gene TRBJ2-3, with TRBD2 matching 8 bases. The CDR3 has 17 amino acids. With V trimmed by 3 bases and J by 4 bases, 12 bases remained unmatched. Germline V gene sequence: CDR1 LNHDA, CDR2 SQIVND (reference sequence). CDR3 DNA sequence: TGTGCCAGTAGTATCCGGGCCAGCGGGAGACGGGCAGATACGCAGTATTTT. Residues: CASSIRASGRRADTQYF. Full variable domain (outside the CDR3, taken from reference TRBV19 and TRBJ2-3): DGGITQSPKYLFRKEGQNVTLSCEQNLNHDAMYWYRQDPGQGLRLIYYSQIVNDFQKGDIAEGYSVSREKKESFPLTVTSAQKNPTAFYLCASSIRASGRRADTQYFGPGTRLTVL.